This T cell receptor beta chain was captured by sequencing in a study of graft-versus-host responses after intestinal transplantation (dated by TCRdb to the early 2020s). The study in broad terms: The transplants that recipients received were multivisceral, liver-intestinal, or isolated intestinal. Anti-thymocyte globulin induction was given to all recipients, followed by maintenance tacrolimus and steroids for around three years. Donor T cell macrochimerism was defined as a peak of at least 4% donor T cells among recipient peripheral blood mononuclear cells. Instead of going to the commercial service, samples from a few later patients were sequenced in-house on an Illumina MiSeq and processed with MiXCR. Graft-versus-host and host-versus-graft alloreactive T cell clones were tracked in the graft, circulation and bone marrow after intestinal transplantation using bulk TCR-beta CDR3 sequencing. A cohort of around 25 intestinal transplant recipients, including one retransplant, was enrolled, and 3 patients lacking pretransplant specimens were excluded. To identify alloreactive clones, pre-transplant mixed lymphocyte reaction products were sequenced and then compared with unstimulated pre-transplant donor and recipient T cells.

Blood samples were collected up to 4 times in the first month after transplant and then at least monthly when available. The library was obtained by the immunoSEQ multiplex PCR assay. High-throughput TCR-beta CDR3 sequencing of genomic DNA from most patients was performed by Adaptive Biotechnologies. As for how the authors treated the data: TCR sequencing data for more than 15 patients were retrieved from Adaptive's ImmunoSEQ software; three other patients were processed with MiXCR and VDJtools. CDR3 nucleotide sequences shared between donor and recipient were removed because the origin of such sequences could not be assigned. Alloreactive clones required at least 2-fold expansion over unstimulated cells and minimum CFSE-low frequency of 0.002% (template counts) or 0.001% (read counts). Clones detected in sequenced pre-transplant spleen, lymph node, or MLR CFSE-low populations of the donor or recipient were defined as mappable. The cumulative frequency of alloreactive clones was calculated as a percentage of all sequences, weighted by copy number. TCRdb retrieved this table from immuneACCESS and kept in-frame rearrangements only. Not all clones are present; in checked studies, unresolved V genes account for under half, and no reason is known for the remainder. V, J and clone size were drawn from that table, and D and trimming were deduced from the DNA. The sample has some 96,000 clones on record, 80% to 95% of them singletons. The ten largest clones represent about 16% of the sample.

Beyond this particular receptor, the publication reports: Conclusions were limited by the relatively low number and heterogeneity of intestinal transplant patients. GvH clones were detected in recipient bone marrow, and some of these GvH clones were observed earlier in ileal mucosa or blood, consistent with an intestinal mucosal origin. Early after transplant, declines in HvG clones were associated with peak levels of circulating GvH clones. In patients with donor T cell macrochimerism, the allografts had high GvH to HvG T cell clonal ratios.

The germline V gene yields SGDLS for CDR1 and YYNGEE for CDR2. Including the terminal cysteine and phenylalanine, the CDR3 comprises 15 residues. Only the CDR3 DNA is retained, 45 bases long and in frame from the first base. A word on this clone: Its antigen is not yet known. There are no base qualities to consult, and no much larger clone falls within one base.

This sequence uses TRBV9 and TRBJ2-5; the D gene is possibly TRBD1, with 6 bases matching. Gene TRBJ2-7 matches the end of the DNA better, so the J call may be wrong. The TCR comes from a human patient who received an intestinal transplant, so some T cells may come from the graft donor. The material was PBMCs, obtained roughly 68 weeks after intestinal transplant. The CDR3 region has the sequence CASSVDPDSSYEQYF. Read as DNA, the sequence is TGTGCCAGCAGCGTAGATCCGGACAGCTCCTACGAGCAGTACTTC.